This TCR beta chain emerged from a study of cytomegalovirus exposure and HLA in healthy donors. About the study: The platform used for the roughly 130 validation repertoires matched that of the approximately 620 first-cohort repertoires, a later analysis reported. Study-wide points: It was 150 to 200 TCR beta chains that were listed as cytomegalovirus-associated. The tendency of first-cohort TCR clusters to co-occur in the 110 or so validation repertoires emerged from a later analysis.

A word on this clone: Its antigen is as yet unknown.

The repertoire was sequenced with immunoSEQ multiplex PCR; TCRdb's copy has only in-frame clones and lacks some. The sample has roughly 150,000 clones, approximately 91% seen once; the top ten hold about 3.5%. Looked up from germline, CDR1 is SGHDN and CDR2 is FVKESK. The V end was cut by 4 bases, the J end by 6 bases, with 13 bases between. The CDR3 consists of 13 residues. The origin of this receptor is a woman aged 18 to 35 in good health and CMV-seropositive. The chain couples TRBV14 to TRBJ2-7; D might be TRBD2 (5 bases). Sequenced: PBMCs. The CDR3 sequence is CASSPRLEGEQYF. CDR3 DNA: TGTGCCAGCAGCCCCCGACTCGAGGGCGAGCAGTACTTC.